This TCR beta chain was documented in a study of a mutant IDH1 vaccine in newly diagnosed glioma. Study details: Either 4-6 weeks after radiotherapy alone or alongside temozolomide, vaccination was begun. Previous treatment comprised radiotherapy, temozolomide, or both, mostly both. Whole-study findings and limits: Among all patients, vaccine-induced immune responses occurred in around 93%.

Concerning this clone: Its antigen is undetermined.

The V and J ends lost 1 base and 1 base respectively, with 8 bases between them. This CDR3 contains 15 residues. The germline V gene encodes CDR1 MGHRA and CDR2 YSYEKL. Measured with immunoSEQ multiplex PCR; TCRdb has only the in-frame clones, and not every one. This sample has about 55,000 clones, with 80% found just once. As for time point: week 23, last vaccination. All doses held 300 ug of mutant IDH1 20-mer peptide, with topical imiquimod. This clonotype was sampled from a middle-aged man with glioma. Here the sequenced sample was PBMCs, taken from a glioma patient whose treatment included an IDH1 peptide vaccine. The rearrangement links TRBV4-1 to TRBJ1-5; possible D gene TRBD1, 6 bases. The CDR3 DNA follows: TGCGCCAGCAGCCAAGCAGGGGCAAGCAATCAGCCCCAGCATTTT. Translation: CASSQAGASNQPQHF.